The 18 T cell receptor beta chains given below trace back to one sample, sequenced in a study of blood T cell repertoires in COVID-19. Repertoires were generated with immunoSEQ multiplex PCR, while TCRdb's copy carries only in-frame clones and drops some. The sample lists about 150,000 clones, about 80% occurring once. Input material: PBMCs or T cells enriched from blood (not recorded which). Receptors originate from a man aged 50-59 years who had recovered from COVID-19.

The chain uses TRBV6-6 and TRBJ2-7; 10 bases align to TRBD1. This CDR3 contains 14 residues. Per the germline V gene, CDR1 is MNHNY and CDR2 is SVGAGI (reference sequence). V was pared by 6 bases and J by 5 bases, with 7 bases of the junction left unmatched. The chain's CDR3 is CASRTSGTGDEQYF. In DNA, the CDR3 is TGTGCCAGCAGGACCTCCGGGACAGGGGACGAGCAGTACTTC.

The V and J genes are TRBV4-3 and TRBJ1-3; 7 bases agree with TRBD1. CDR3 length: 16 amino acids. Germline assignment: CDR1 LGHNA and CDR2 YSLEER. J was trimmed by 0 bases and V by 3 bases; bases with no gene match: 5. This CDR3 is CASSQSGGNSGNTIYF. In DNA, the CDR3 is TGCGCCAGCAGCCAGTCAGGGGGTAACTCTGGAAACACCATATATTTT.

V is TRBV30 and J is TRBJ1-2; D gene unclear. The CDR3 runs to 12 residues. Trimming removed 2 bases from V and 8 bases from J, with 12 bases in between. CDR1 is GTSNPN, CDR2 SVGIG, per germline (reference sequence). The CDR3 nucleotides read TGTGCCTGGAGTTACTATGGCGTGGGCTACACCTTC. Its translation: CAWSYYGVGYTF.

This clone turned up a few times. The CDR3 DNA sequence: TGTGCCAGCAGCTTAGCGGGGAGGGATAATGAAAAACTGTTTTTT. It is translated as CASSLAGRDNEKLFF. The gene calls are TRBV7-9 and TRBJ1-4; D remains unclear. The germline V gene encodes CDR1 SEHNR and CDR2 FQNEAQ (reference sequence). The CDR3 contains 15 residues. The V gene lost 0 bases and the J gene lost 4 bases, with 9 bases spanning the gap.

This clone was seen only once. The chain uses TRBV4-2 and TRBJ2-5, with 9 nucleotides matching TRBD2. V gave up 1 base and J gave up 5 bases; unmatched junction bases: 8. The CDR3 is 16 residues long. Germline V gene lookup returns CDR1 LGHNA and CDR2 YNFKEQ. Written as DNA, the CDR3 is TGTGCCAGCAGCCAAGGGGCCAGCGGGGGGCGCGAGACCCAGTACTTC. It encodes CASSQGASGGRETQYF.

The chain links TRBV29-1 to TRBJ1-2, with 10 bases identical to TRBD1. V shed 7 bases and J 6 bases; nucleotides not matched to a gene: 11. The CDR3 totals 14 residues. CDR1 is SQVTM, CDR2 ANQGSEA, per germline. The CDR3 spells CSDPGQGLLHGYTF. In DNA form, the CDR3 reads TGCAGCGATCCGGGACAGGGGCTGCTACATGGCTACACCTTC.

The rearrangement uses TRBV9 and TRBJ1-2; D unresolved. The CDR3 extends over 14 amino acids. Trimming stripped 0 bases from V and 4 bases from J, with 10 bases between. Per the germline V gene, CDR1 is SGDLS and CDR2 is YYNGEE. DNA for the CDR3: TGTGCCAGCAGCGTAGGACGGGATGTCTATGGCTACACCTTC. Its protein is CASSVGRDVYGYTF.

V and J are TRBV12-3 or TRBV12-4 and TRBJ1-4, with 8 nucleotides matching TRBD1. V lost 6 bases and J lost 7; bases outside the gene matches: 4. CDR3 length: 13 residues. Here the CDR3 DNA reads TGTGCCAGCAGGCCGACAGGGGTTGAAAAACTGTTTTTT. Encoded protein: CASRPTGVEKLFF.

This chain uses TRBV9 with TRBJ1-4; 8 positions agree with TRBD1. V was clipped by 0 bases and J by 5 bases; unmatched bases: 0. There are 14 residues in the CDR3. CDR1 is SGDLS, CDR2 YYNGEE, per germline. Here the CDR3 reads CASSVDRGNEKLFF. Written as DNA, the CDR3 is TGTGCCAGCAGCGTAGACAGGGGGAATGAAAAACTGTTTTTT.

CDR3 nucleotide sequence: TGTGCCAGTATTAGTATAGGGACAGGCGATAATCAGCCCCAGCATTTT. Its protein product is CASISIGTGDNQPQHF. The chain combines TRBV19 with TRBJ1-5; TRBD1 agrees at 8 bases. CDR1 and CDR2 from the germline V gene are LNHDA and SQIVND (reference sequence). This CDR3 is built from 16 residues. The ends lost 7 bases at V and 4 bases at J; junction bases unmatched: 12.

The CDR3 loop reads CASSLRWAGDGYTF. The CDR3 DNA reads TGCGCCAGCAGCCTCCGATGGGCAGGGGATGGCTACACCTTC. V usage is TRBV4-1 and J usage is TRBJ1-2; D is possibly TRBD1 (6 bases). V was trimmed by 4 bases and J by 6 bases, leaving 15 bases between them. Germline assignment: CDR1 MGHRA and CDR2 YSYEKL. This CDR3 contains 14 residues.

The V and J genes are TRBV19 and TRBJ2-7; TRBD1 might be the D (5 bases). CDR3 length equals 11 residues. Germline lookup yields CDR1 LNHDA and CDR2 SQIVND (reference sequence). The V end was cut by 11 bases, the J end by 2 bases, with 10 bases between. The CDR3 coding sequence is TGTGCCGGCGGACAAGCCTACGAGCAGTACTTC. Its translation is CAGGQAYEQYF.

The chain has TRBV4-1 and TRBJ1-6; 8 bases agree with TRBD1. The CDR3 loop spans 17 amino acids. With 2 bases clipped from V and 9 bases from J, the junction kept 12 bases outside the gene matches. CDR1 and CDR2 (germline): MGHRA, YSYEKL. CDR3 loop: CASSQRFTGQGSSPLHF. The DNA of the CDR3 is TGCGCCAGCAGCCAAAGATTCACCGGACAGGGTAGTTCACCCCTCCACTTT.

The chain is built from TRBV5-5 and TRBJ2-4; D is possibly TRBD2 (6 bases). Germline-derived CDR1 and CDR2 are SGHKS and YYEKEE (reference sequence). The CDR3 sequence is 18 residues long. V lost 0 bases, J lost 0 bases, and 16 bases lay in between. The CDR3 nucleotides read TGTGCCAGCAGCTTGGATTGGACTATGCTTTTAGCCAAAAACATTCAGTACTTC. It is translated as CASSLDWTMLLAKNIQYF.

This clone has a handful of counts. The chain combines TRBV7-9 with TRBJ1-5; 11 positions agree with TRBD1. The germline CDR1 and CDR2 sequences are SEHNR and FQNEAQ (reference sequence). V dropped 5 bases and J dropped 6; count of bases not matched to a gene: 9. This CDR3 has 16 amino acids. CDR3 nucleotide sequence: TGTGCCAGCAGCCTCGGGACAGGGGGTGGTAGTCAGCCCCAGCATTTT. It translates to CASSLGTGGGSQPQHF.

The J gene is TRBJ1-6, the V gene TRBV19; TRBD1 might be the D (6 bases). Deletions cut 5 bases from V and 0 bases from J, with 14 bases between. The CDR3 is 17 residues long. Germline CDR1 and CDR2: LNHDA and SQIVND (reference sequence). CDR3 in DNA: TGTGCCAGTAGTCCCAACAGGGATAGCTCCTATAATTCACCCCTCCACTTT. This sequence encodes CASSPNRDSSYNSPLHF. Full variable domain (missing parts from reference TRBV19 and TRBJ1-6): DGGITQSPKYLFRKEGQNVTLSCEQNLNHDAMYWYRQDPGQGLRLIYYSQIVNDFQKGDIAEGYSVSREKKESFPLTVTSAQKNPTAFYLCASSPNRDSSYNSPLHFGNGTRLTVT.

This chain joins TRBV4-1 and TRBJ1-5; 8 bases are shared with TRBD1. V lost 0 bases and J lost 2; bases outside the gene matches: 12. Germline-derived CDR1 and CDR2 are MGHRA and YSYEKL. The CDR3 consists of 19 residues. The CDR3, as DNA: TGCGCCAGCAGCCAAGATCTAGAACAGGGGGTTGTTCGCAATCAGCCCCAGCATTTT. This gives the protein CASSQDLEQGVVRNQPQHF.

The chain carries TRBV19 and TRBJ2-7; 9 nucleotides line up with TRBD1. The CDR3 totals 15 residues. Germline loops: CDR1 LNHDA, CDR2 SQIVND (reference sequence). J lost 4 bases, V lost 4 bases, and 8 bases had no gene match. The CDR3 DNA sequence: TGTGCCAGTAGTAGGACAGGGGAAATTGGGTACGAGCAGTACTTC. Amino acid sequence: CASSRTGEIGYEQYF.